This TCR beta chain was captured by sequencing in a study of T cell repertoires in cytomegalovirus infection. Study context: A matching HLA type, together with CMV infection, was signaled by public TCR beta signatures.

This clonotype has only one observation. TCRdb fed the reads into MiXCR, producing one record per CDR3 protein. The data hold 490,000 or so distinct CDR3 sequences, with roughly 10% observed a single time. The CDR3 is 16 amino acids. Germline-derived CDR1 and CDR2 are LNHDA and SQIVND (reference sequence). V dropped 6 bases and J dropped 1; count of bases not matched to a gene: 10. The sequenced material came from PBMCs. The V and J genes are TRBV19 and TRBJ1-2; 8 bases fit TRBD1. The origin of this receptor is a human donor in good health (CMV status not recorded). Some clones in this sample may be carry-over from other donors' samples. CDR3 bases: TGTGCCAGTAGGGCCTCGGGGACAGGCGGTAACTATGGCTACACCTTC. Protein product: CASRASGTGGNYGYTF.